In this sample, the clone carrying this T cell receptor beta chain turned up many times. These data come from a study of read filtering for tumor transcriptome and immune sequencing. The library was built from about 0.4 ug RNA with molecular barcoded adaptors for alpha/delta and beta/gamma chains. TCRdb itself ran the reads through MiXCR, one entry per CDR3 protein. The sample contains tens of thousands of distinct CDR3 sequences, roughly 14% of which appear only once. Germline V gives CDR1 MNHNS, CDR2 SASEGT. Germline trimming cut 7 bases from V and 7 bases from J; bases unmatched to any gene: 10. This CDR3 is built from 15 residues.

The V gene is TRBV6-1, the J gene TRBJ2-1; 10 bases fit TRBD2. The sample consisted of a population of CD138-negative cells sorted from bone marrow. The clonotype originates from a donor at least 40 years old with multiple myeloma. The CDR3 here is CASISLAGDRNEQFF. In DNA form, the CDR3 reads TGTGCCAGCATCAGCCTAGCGGGGGATCGAAATGAGCAGTTCTTC.